One and the same sample provided the 30 T cell receptor beta chains below, sequenced in a study of shared clonotypes between healthy human individuals. The repertoire was sequenced with immunoSEQ multiplex PCR; TCRdb's copy has only in-frame clones and lacks some. The data show millions of clones, approximately 95% seen once. The sample consisted of naive CD4+ T cells from PBMCs. The subset is: CD45RA+ positively selected. The receptors here all came from a young man in good health. Some clones in this sample may be carry-over from other donors' samples.

The gene calls are TRBV9 and TRBJ2-5, with D perhaps given as TRBD1 or TRBD2 (6 bases each). The CDR3 contains 16 residues. Between the trimmed V and J ends, which lost 0 bases and 4 bases, there was a span of 16 bases. The germline gives CDR1 SGDLS, CDR2 YYNGEE. The CDR3 coding sequence is TGTGCCAGCAGCGTAGGTCCGGGGGCTTTTGGAGAGACCCAGTACTTC. Translating gives CASSVGPGAFGETQYF. Full variable domain (remainder filled in from reference TRBV9 and TRBJ2-5): DSGVTQTPKHLITATGQRVTLRCSPRSGDLSVYWYQQSLDQGLQFLIQYYNGEERAKGNILERFSAQQFPDLHSELNLSSLELGDSALYFCASSVGPGAFGETQYFGPGTRLLVL.

The chain uses TRBV2 and TRBJ2-7; 15 nucleotides agree with TRBD2. CDR1 SNHLY and CDR2 FYNNEI come from the germline V gene. This CDR3 contains 14 residues. J was trimmed by 7 bases and V by 8 bases; bases with no gene match: 6. In DNA form, the CDR3 reads TGTGCCAGCCGGTCGGGACTAGCGGGAGGTGAGCAGTACTTC. Translation: CASRSGLAGGEQYF.

This rearrangement joins TRBV10-2 to TRBJ1-1, with D possibly being TRBD1 (6 bases). From germline, CDR1 is WSHSY and CDR2 SAAADI. V lost 3 bases and J lost 11, with 19 bases in between. The length of the CDR3 is 14 residues. Written as DNA, the CDR3 is TGCGCCAGCAGTGAAGGCGGACAGTCGCTCCATGCTTTCTTT. Amino acids: CASSEGGQSLHAFF.

The chain combines TRBV7-9 with TRBJ2-5; 9 positions match TRBD2. V trimming: 1 base; J trimming: 5 bases; junction bases outside the gene matches: 11. Germline CDR1 is SEHNR and CDR2 is FQNEAQ (reference sequence). CDR3 size: 17 residues. The CDR3 DNA follows: TGTGCCAGCAGCTTAGGGGGGGCTAGCGGGACCGTCGAGACCCAGTACTTC. Protein: CASSLGGASGTVETQYF.

V gene TRBV10-3 combines with J gene TRBJ1-5; tentative D call: TRBD1 (6 bases). Trimming removed 6 bases from V and 1 base from J, with 10 bases in between. CDR3 length: 14 residues. Germline lookup yields CDR1 ENHRY and CDR2 SYGVKD. The CDR3 bases are TGTGCCATCAGCAAGGACAGAAGCAATCAGCCCCAGCATTTT. This sequence encodes CAISKDRSNQPQHF.

The V and J genes are TRBV19 and TRBJ2-1, with 11 bases aligning to TRBD2. J lost 3 bases, V lost 6 bases, and 4 bases had no gene match. Germline CDR1 reads LNHDA; CDR2 reads SQIVND (reference sequence). The CDR3 loop spans 15 amino acids. CDR3: CASRAGTSGYNEQFF. The CDR3 region has the DNA TGTGCCAGTAGGGCCGGGACTAGCGGCTACAATGAGCAGTTCTTC. The whole variable domain, remainder taken from reference TRBV19 and TRBJ2-1, is DGGITQSPKYLFRKEGQNVTLSCEQNLNHDAMYWYRQDPGQGLRLIYYSQIVNDFQKGDIAEGYSVSREKKESFPLTVTSAQKNPTAFYLCASRAGTSGYNEQFFGPGTRLTVL.

The chain couples TRBV9 to TRBJ2-1; D gene unclear. CDR3 size: 13 residues. The germline gives CDR1 SGDLS, CDR2 YYNGEE. The V and J ends lost 0 bases and 7 bases respectively, with 8 bases between them. The CDR3, as DNA: TGTGCCAGCAGCGTAGACTACCGGAATGAGCAGTTCTTC. This gives the protein CASSVDYRNEQFF.

This clone occurred a few times. The gene calls are TRBV10-3 and TRBJ1-1; D is unresolved. The germline CDR1 and CDR2 sequences are ENHRY and SYGVKD. There are 12 residues in the CDR3. With 2 bases removed from V and 8 bases from J, the gap between germline ends came to 9 bases. The CDR3 protein is CAISERAVEAFF. The CDR3 coding sequence is TGTGCCATCAGTGAGCGGGCAGTCGAAGCTTTCTTT.

The genes are TRBV5-1 and TRBJ1-2; D is unclear. Trimming left V 0 bases short and J 4 bases short, with 13 bases between. This CDR3 is 15 amino acids long. The germline gives CDR1 SGHRS, CDR2 YFSETQ. CDR3 in amino acids: CASSLALDFVYGYTF. The CDR3 nucleotides are TGCGCCAGCAGCTTGGCACTGGATTTCGTCTATGGCTACACCTTC.

The rearrangement links TRBV6-1 to TRBJ1-5, with no clear D. Germline values: CDR1 MNHNS, CDR2 SASEGT. Trimming shortened V by 0 bases and J by 0 bases, and 6 bases separated the two germline ends. The CDR3 runs to 15 residues. The CDR3 reads CASSEALLSNQPQHF. CDR3 in DNA: TGTGCCAGCAGTGAAGCCCTTCTTAGCAATCAGCCCCAGCATTTT.

The rearrangement uses TRBV2 and TRBJ2-1, with TRBD2 identical over 12 bases. The junction had 3 bases not matched to a gene; V was cut back by 6 bases and J by 6 bases. The CDR3 extends over 14 amino acids. In germline, CDR1 is SNHLY, CDR2 FYNNEI. This chain's CDR3 is CASRPGLAGNEQFF. As DNA, the CDR3 is TGTGCCAGCAGGCCGGGACTAGCGGGCAATGAGCAGTTCTTC.

This chain links TRBV5-1 with TRBJ2-3; perhaps D is TRBD1 or TRBD2 (5 bases each). V dropped 3 bases and J dropped 3 bases, with 14 bases sitting between them. Germline lookup yields CDR1 SGHRS and CDR2 YFSETQ. The CDR3 runs to 15 residues. The CDR3 region has the DNA TGCGCCAGCAGCTCGATGGGGCCGGGAACAGATACGCAGTATTTT. Residues: CASSSMGPGTDTQYF.

V and J are TRBV19 and TRBJ2-4; no firm D call. CDR1 is LNHDA, CDR2 SQIVND, per germline (reference sequence). The CDR3 sequence is 17 residues long. V was clipped by 4 bases and J by 0 bases, with 16 bases between them. The CDR3 DNA reads as TGTGCCAGTAGTACCCCAGAAGCCGGTAGAGCCAAAAACATTCAGTACTTC. Its translation: CASSTPEAGRAKNIQYF.

This sequence joins TRBV7-9 and TRBJ2-1; D might be TRBD2 (6 bases). The germline V gene has CDR1 SEHNR and CDR2 FQNEAQ (reference sequence). CDR3 size: 15 residues. V gave up 6 bases and J gave up 2 bases, with 14 bases separating them. DNA for the CDR3: TGTGCCAGCAGTCCAACCGGGACTGCCTACAATGAGCAGTTCTTC. Encoded protein: CASSPTGTAYNEQFF. The full variable domain, with the rest looked up from reference TRBV7-9 and TRBJ2-1, is DTGVSQNPRHKITKRGQNVTFRCDPISEHNRLYWYRQTLGQGPEFLTYFQNEAQLEKSRLLSDRFSAERPKGSFSTLEIQRTEQGDSAMYLCASSPTGTAYNEQFFGPGTRLTVL.

In the case of this clone: Other DNA sequences of this sample code for an identical CDR3. The chain uses TRBV9 and TRBJ2-6; TRBD1 aligns across 7 bases. This CDR3 is built from 15 residues. The germline V gene has CDR1 SGDLS and CDR2 YYNGEE. V lost 3 bases and J lost 2; bases outside the gene matches: 2. Here the CDR3 DNA reads TGTGCCAGCAGCGGACAGGGAGCTGGGGCCAACGTCCTGACTTTC. Its protein product is CASSGQGAGANVLTF.

The V call is TRBV9, the J call TRBJ2-7; 11 bases fit TRBD2. CDR1 SGDLS and CDR2 YYNGEE come from the germline V gene. V was clipped by 3 bases and J by 3 bases; unmatched bases: 5. There are 15 residues in the CDR3. CDR3 sequence (DNA): TGTGCCAGCAGCGAAACCGGGACTAGCGGCTACGAGCAGTACTTC. It yields the protein CASSETGTSGYEQYF. Variable domain in full (rest from reference TRBV9 and TRBJ2-7): DSGVTQTPKHLITATGQRVTLRCSPRSGDLSVYWYQQSLDQGLQFLIQYYNGEERAKGNILERFSAQQFPDLHSELNLSSLELGDSALYFCASSETGTSGYEQYFGPGTRLTVT.

The chain couples TRBV6-6 to TRBJ1-4; D ambiguous. CDR3 size: 11 residues. Trimming stripped 6 bases from V and 16 bases from J, with 15 bases between. From germline, CDR1 is MNHNY and CDR2 SVGAGI (reference sequence). This CDR3 reads CASSPTMEAFF. In DNA form, the CDR3 reads TGTGCCAGCAGCCCCACCATGGAGGCGTTTTTT.

This clone appeared a single time. The chain is built from TRBV27 and TRBJ1-2, with D tentatively TRBD1 (5 bases). The CDR3 extends over 15 amino acids. Germline values: CDR1 MNHEY, CDR2 SMNVEV (reference sequence). The ends were cut back, 0 bases at V and 4 bases at J, with 12 bases in the middle. This CDR3 is CASSLSWQGPYGYTF. The CDR3 DNA sequence: TGTGCCAGCAGTTTATCGTGGCAGGGACCCTATGGCTACACCTTC.

This chain links TRBV28 with TRBJ1-5; 7 nucleotides align to TRBD1. This CDR3 has 15 amino acids. Germline V gene lookup returns CDR1 MDHEN and CDR2 SYDVKM. J gave up 6 bases and V 8 bases, and 13 bases lay outside the gene matches. In DNA form, the CDR3 reads TGTGCCAGCTCCCCACAGGGGAGGGGAGTTCAGCCCCAGCATTTT. This codes for CASSPQGRGVQPQHF.

This clone was seen a single time. CDR3: CASVDSLEHRELFF. The CDR3 DNA reads TGCGCCAGCGTCGACAGCCTCGAACATAGGGAGCTGTTTTTT. This chain connects TRBV5-1 to TRBJ2-2; D perhaps matches TRBD1 (5 bases). There are 14 residues in the CDR3. Germline V gene lookup returns CDR1 SGHRS and CDR2 YFSETQ. V lost 7 bases to trimming and J lost 9 bases, with 19 bases between them.

The chain combines TRBV28 with TRBJ2-7; TRBD2 matches at 7 bases. Germline loops: CDR1 MDHEN, CDR2 SYDVKM. J gave up 4 bases and V 4 bases, and 10 bases lay outside the gene matches. CDR3 length equals 15 residues. The CDR3 loop is CASSSPSGNQYEQYF. The DNA for the CDR3 is TGTGCCAGCAGTTCCCCCAGCGGGAACCAATACGAGCAGTACTTC.

The chain combines TRBV28 with TRBJ1-1; 7 bases are shared with TRBD1. CDR1 MDHEN and CDR2 SYDVKM come from the germline V gene. V gave up 2 bases and J gave up 3 bases; unmatched junction bases: 3. This CDR3 is 14 amino acids long. CDR3 sequence reads: CASSLIRGDTEAFF. As DNA, the CDR3 is TGTGCCAGCAGTTTAATCAGGGGGGACACTGAAGCTTTCTTT.

The chain couples TRBV30 to TRBJ2-7, with D perhaps matching TRBD2 (5 bases). The length of the CDR3 is 14 residues. The germline V and J ends were trimmed by 0 bases and 6 bases, with 15 bases remaining between them. CDR1 and CDR2 from the germline V gene are GTSNPN and SVGIG (reference sequence). The CDR3 DNA reads as TGTGCCTGGAGTGTAGGACTCCGCTTCCGCGAGCAGTACTTC. Translating it yields CAWSVGLRFREQYF.

The chain links TRBV5-6 to TRBJ2-5; D is unresolved. Germline-derived CDR1 and CDR2 are SGHDT and YYEEEE. V was shortened by 0 bases and J by 5 bases, with 11 bases between the two germline ends. The CDR3 is 14 amino acids. CDR3 sequence (DNA): TGTGCCAGCAGCTTGGTCCCGGGTGACGAGACCCAGTACTTC. It specifies CASSLVPGDETQYF.

This chain uses TRBV6-5 with TRBJ2-7, with a tentative D call TRBD1 (6 bases). This CDR3 has 15 residues. The germline V gene has CDR1 MNHEY and CDR2 SVGAGI. Trimming removed 0 bases at V and 6 bases at J, with 15 bases between. The CDR3 DNA reads TGTGCCAGCAGTTACTCGAGGGATGGGGGCTCCGAGCAGTACTTC. Translated: CASSYSRDGGSEQYF.

The J gene is TRBJ2-1, the V gene TRBV28; D remains unclear. There are 13 residues in the CDR3. The germline V gene has CDR1 MDHEN and CDR2 SYDVKM. Trimming took 1 base from V and 3 from J, leaving 4 bases between them. DNA for the CDR3: TGTGCCAGCAGTTTATCGCTCTACAATGAGCAGTTCTTC. It specifies CASSLSLYNEQFF.

On this clone itself: Within the sample, other DNA sequences also encode this same CDR3. The chain joins TRBV19 to TRBJ2-7, with 8 positions matching TRBD1. CDR3 size: 14 residues. J lost 0 bases, V lost 5 bases, and 3 bases had no gene match. Germline CDR1 and CDR2: LNHDA and SQIVND (reference sequence). Written as DNA, the CDR3 is TGTGCCAGTAGTCGCGACAGGGGCTCCTACGAGCAGTACTTC. Amino acid sequence: CASSRDRGSYEQYF.

This clone has just one count. V gene TRBV6-4 combines with J gene TRBJ2-2; 9 bases are a match to TRBD1. The CDR3 totals 17 residues. CDR1 and CDR2 from the germline V gene are MRHNA and SNTAGT. V lost 5 bases to trimming and J lost 1 base; unmatched junction nucleotides: 8. The DNA of the CDR3 is TGTGCCAGCAGTCTCACAGGGGGCGCGGGGAACACCGGGGAGCTGTTTTTT. It translates to CASSLTGGAGNTGELFF.

The chain employs TRBV28 and TRBJ2-5; no clear D. This CDR3 region has 13 residues. Germline-derived CDR1 and CDR2 are MDHEN and SYDVKM. Trimming stripped 3 bases from V and 5 bases from J, with 10 bases between. CDR3: CASSFLLGETQYF. CDR3 nucleotides: TGTGCCAGCAGTTTTCTGTTGGGGGAGACCCAGTACTTC.

This clone was picked up one time. V is TRBV4-1 and J is TRBJ1-5; the D gene is possibly TRBD1 (6 bases). V was pared by 0 bases and J by 4 bases, with 10 bases between. The germline V gene encodes CDR1 MGHRA and CDR2 YSYEKL. CDR3 length: 15 amino acids. The CDR3 DNA follows: TGCGCCAGCAGCCAAGATCAGGGGCGGAATCAGCCCCAGCATTTT. It codes for CASSQDQGRNQPQHF.